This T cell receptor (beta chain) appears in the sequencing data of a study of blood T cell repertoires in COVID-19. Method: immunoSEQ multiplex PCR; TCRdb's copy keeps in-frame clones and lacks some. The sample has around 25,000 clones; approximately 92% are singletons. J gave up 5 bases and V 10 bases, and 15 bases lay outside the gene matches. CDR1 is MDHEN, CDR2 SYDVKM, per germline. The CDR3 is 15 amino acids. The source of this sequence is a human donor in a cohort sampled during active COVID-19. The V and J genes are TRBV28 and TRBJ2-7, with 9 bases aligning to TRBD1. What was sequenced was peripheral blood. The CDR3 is CATILPPGQGDEQYF. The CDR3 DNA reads TGTGCCACCATCTTGCCCCCGGGACAGGGAGACGAGCAGTACTTC.